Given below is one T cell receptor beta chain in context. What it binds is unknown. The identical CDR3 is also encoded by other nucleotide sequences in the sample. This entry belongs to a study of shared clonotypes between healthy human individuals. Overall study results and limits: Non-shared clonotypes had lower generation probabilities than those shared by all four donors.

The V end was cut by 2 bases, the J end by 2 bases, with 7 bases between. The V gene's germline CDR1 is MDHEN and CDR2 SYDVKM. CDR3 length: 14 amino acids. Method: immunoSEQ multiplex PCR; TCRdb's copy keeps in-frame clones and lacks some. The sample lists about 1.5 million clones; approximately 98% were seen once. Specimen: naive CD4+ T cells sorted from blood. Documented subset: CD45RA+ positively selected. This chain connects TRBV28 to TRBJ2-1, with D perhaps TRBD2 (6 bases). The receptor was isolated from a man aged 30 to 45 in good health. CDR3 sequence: CASSLGGTYNEQFF. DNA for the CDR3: TGTGCCAGCAGTTTAGGAGGGACCTACAATGAGCAGTTCTTC.